The following is a T cell receptor beta chain sequence with its context. This CDR3 spans 14 amino acids. The V and J ends lost 4 bases and 2 bases, in that order; junction bases with no gene match: 3. The germline CDR1 and CDR2 sequences are SGHNT and YYREEE (reference sequence). Assay used: immunoSEQ multiplex PCR; TCRdb lists only in-frame clones, some missing. The data hold under 250,000 clones, with roughly 88% observed a single time. This sample is drawn from a study of blood T cell repertoires in COVID-19. Looking at the study overall: Sources were T cells, B-cell-depleted T cells, or PBMCs; the material itself was cDNA or gDNA.

This chain joins TRBV5-4 and TRBJ1-5; TRBD1 matches 7 bases. Sequenced: PBMCs or T cells enriched from blood (not recorded which). The TCR sequence derives from a woman aged 25 to 45 who had been exposed to COVID-19. CDR3 sequence: CASSEGTGNQPQHF. CDR3 bases: TGTGCCAGCAGCGAAGGGACAGGCAATCAGCCCCAGCATTTT.